This T cell receptor (beta chain) is drawn from a study of cytomegalovirus exposure and HLA in healthy donors (dated 2017 in TCRdb). Background for the entire study: According to an earlier analysis of 550 to 750 of the donors, about 179 million T cells yielded 120 million or so unique TCR beta sequences and about 300 Gb of sequence data. Of the roughly 400 genotyped donors, 80% to 90% were placed in the genetic ancestry cluster associated with self-reported Caucasian donors. The number of typed donors differed by locus: about 629-630 for A, B, C, DRB1 and DQB1; 522 for DQA1; roughly 600 for DPA1; and some 450 for DPB1. To predict cytomegalovirus infection status, the study combined high-throughput TCR immunosequencing, statistical association of individual TCRs with disease status, and machine learning. The study profiled the T cell repertoires of 550 to 700 subjects by immunosequencing and related them to cytomegalovirus serostatus. Donor age, sex, ethnicity and CMV serostatus were collected together with the repertoire data. Every discovery cohort repertoire had been produced on one sequencing platform. On average, around 240,000 unique TCR beta nucleotide sequences were sequenced per donor among roughly 430 genotyped donors of the cohort, with roughly 18% of those sequences being non-productive. The study aimed to test whether signatures of past pathogen exposure could be identified by cataloging public T cell receptors. An earlier analysis of about 620 of the donors applied high-throughput TCR beta sequencing to assess whether each TCR beta V gene segment acted as functional or pseudogenic. In addition to the first cohort of several hundred subjects, a separate validation cohort of 120 different subjects was used. Roughly 300 gigabases of sequencing data and 78 million or so unique TCR sequences were included in an early release covering about 700 HLA-typed donors. HLA typing included class I and class II loci at four-digit resolution. In a later genetic analysis, genome-wide SNP genotypes for about 65% of the 666 donors were used, and that subset was treated as a discovery cohort. To study patterns of TCR occurrence, a later analysis re-analyzed previously published TCR beta repertoires from several hundred donors and added high-resolution HLA genotyping. Because of strong linkage in the cohort, roughly five DR-DQ haplotypes were treated as single units for association and clustering. The later analysis used no new phenotypic data to find candidate immune exposures, relying instead on TCR beta sequences and their occurrence across donors.

The library was obtained by the immunoSEQ multiplex PCR assay. For the multiplex PCR, a mixture combining 60 forward primers for TCR Vbeta segments and 13 reverse primers for TCR Jbeta segments was used. The CDR3 region of rearranged TCR beta genes was amplified from genomic DNA by a multiplex PCR assay. Amplified TCR beta libraries were sequenced as 87-base-pair reads on the Illumina HiSeq System. Concerning the study's data processing: In a later analysis, around 80 million unique TCR beta chains were counted across the roughly 670 repertoires, and some 10 million of these chains were shared by at least two donors. A nearest-neighbor algorithm error-corrected the raw reads and collapsed the reads into unique sequences, merging closely related sequences to remove PCR and sequencing errors. To assign V, D and J gene segments, CDR3 sequences were aligned to IMGT reference sequences. Each retained sequence needed at least a six-nucleotide match to both a V gene segment and a J gene segment. Rearrangements were classified as productive when the CDR3 lacked stop codons and remained in frame with V and J, and all other rearrangements were classified as non-productive. Following IMGT convention, CDR3 was defined as the stretch from the second conserved V-encoded cysteine to the conserved J-encoded phenylalanine. The earlier analysis of about 530 of the donors excluded any sequence lacking an unambiguous match to a single V gene segment. In an earlier analysis of some 590 of the donors, a V segment was called functional when productive rearrangements were above 56.7%, and segregating when the standard deviation between donors exceeded 5%. To diagnose cytomegalovirus status from the catalog of TCR beta chain sequences, a statistical classification framework was built. In a later analysis, TCR nucleotide sequences were compared against IMGT/GENE-DB human TR gene sequences so that V and J genes could be assigned. In a later analysis, CDR3 sequences and most-parsimonious VDJ recombination scenarios were assigned using the TCRdist pipeline. In a later analysis, each TCR beta chain was defined by its CDR3 amino acid sequence together with its V-gene family, and reads lacking a unique V-gene family were excluded. A later analysis removed several hundred highly shared, low-generation-probability nucleotide sequences to deal with suspected cross-contamination and a sequencing artifact. For each public chain, a later analysis derived a clonal expansion index from normalized ranks of inferred template counts within each repertoire. Generation probabilities in a later analysis came from a VDJ recombination model fitted to out-of-frame rearrangements, and those results were checked against IGoR. In a later analysis, hypergeometric tests were used to score TCR-TCR, TCR-HLA and TCR-CMV co-occurrence, with a repertoire-size bias correction applied to TCR pairs. In a later analysis, false discovery rates were estimated by permuting HLA or CMV assignments 20 times. In a later analysis, co-occurring TCRs were grouped using DBSCAN, and TCRdist sequence similarity was added for clustering within HLA-allele-positive subsets. Co-occurrence clustering excluded repertoires with fewer than 30,000 or more than 120,000 public chains, plus five with anomalous nucleotide sharing. This is the immuneACCESS table as TCRdb keeps it, with only in-frame sequences that have V and J called. A part of the clones is gone; compared with another copy, unresolved V genes explain less than half, and the rest is unexplained. V and J calls and clone size are copied from that table; D and trimming were computed from the DNA. The sample includes 150,000 or so clones, with more than 70% observed a single time. The biggest ten clones account for 4.5% to 5.5% of the sample.

As regards this clone: What antigen it recognizes has not been identified. The sample holds no much larger clone one base away, and base qualities are not on file.

V sheds 2 bases and J sheds 8 bases, leaving 18 bases between their ends. The CDR3 goes from the cysteine to the phenylalanine over 15 residues. CDR3 DNA is the only sequence kept; it has 45 bases, read in frame from the first base. CDR1 and CDR2, looked up from the germline V gene, are MNHNS and SASEGT. In total, 500 to 700 healthy bone marrow donors made up the cohort. All cohort members were sampled while nominally healthy, although unrecorded immune exposures were likely present. The donor tested CMV seropositive and was one of the 289 seropositive cohort members. A peripheral blood sample was collected from each donor, and TCR beta sequencing was performed on peripheral blood mononuclear cells. The Qiagen DNeasy Blood Extraction Kit was used to extract genomic DNA from the blood cell samples. Paper-wide results and their limitations: The earlier analysis of 587 of the donors excluded about 16 rarely observed V segments, including chromosome 9 orphons, because counts were too low. A later analysis found that HLA-associated TCR beta chains were more clonally expanded and had lower generation probabilities than equally common non-associated chains. The cohort was sequenced for TCR beta chains only, and without alpha or paired-chain data the features that could be detected were limited. The presence/absence analyses assumed that sequencing depth was roughly uniform across donors, and that assumption may not be true. It was suggested by the authors that the approach could potentially be generalized to other disease states and immunological phenotypes. Linkage disequilibrium might explain the correlated functional status among segregating V segments, but an unknown experimental factor could not be excluded. CMV serostatus was the only immune exposure information available for the cohort. In an earlier analysis of 587 of the donors, most TCR beta V segments appeared in productive rearrangements about 87% or about 30% of the time, broadly matching IMGT annotations. The study gave a list of about 160 TCR beta chains associated with cytomegalovirus. Some IMGT-functional V segments, including TRBV6-2 and TRBV6-3, could not be told apart with the 87-base-pair reads, so those segments were excluded. In a later analysis, several top co-occurrence clusters were reported to appear linked to parvovirus B19, influenza, CMV and Epstein-Barr virus. A further reported finding was that TCR beta sequences accurately predicted the HLA-A and HLA-B alleles for most subjects in the first cohort. While some public TCRs were present in many individuals, most TCR sequences turned up only very rarely across donors. A few of the identified cytomegalovirus-associated TCR beta chains were confirmed in vitro to be specific for cytomegalovirus antigens. A later analysis found that most CMV-associated TCR beta chains appeared HLA-restricted, with HLA associations seemingly driven largely by CMV exposure. According to a later genetic analysis, donors in an Asian-associated ancestry cluster had fewer N-insertions in productive TCRs than the approximately 650-donor mean. V-gene and J-gene trimming of TCR beta chains was associated with a missense DCLRE1C variant in a later genetic analysis, and the association was replicated in an independent cohort. In a later analysis, some 18,000 TCR beta sequences were associated with specific HLA alleles at a false discovery rate of 0.05. The classifier was reported to diagnose cytomegalovirus status with high specificity and sensitivity in both the original and validation cohorts. A group of highly shared sequence variants was considered likely to be a technical artifact of the sequencing pipeline. Because HLA typing was missing for some donors at each locus, association tests included only the typed subset. In a later analysis, the rate of TCR association differed among HLA loci, with DRB1 alleles having the most associated TCRs and HLA-C alleles having the fewest. Strong co-occurrence of HLA alleles, especially DR and DQ, made assigning TCR associations to individual alleles difficult.

The sequencing input was PBMCs. The chain is made from TRBV6-1 and TRBJ1-2, and possibly TRBD1, on 6 matching bases. The TCR comes from a woman aged 50 to 60 in good health and CMV-seropositive. DNA sequence: TGTGCCAGCAGTGAAACCACAGGGACCCTTCGGGGCTACACCTTC. It is translated as CASSETTGTLRGYTF.